This entry lists 28 T cell receptor beta chains sequenced from one sample in a study of T cells after posttransplantation cyclophosphamide. This table comes from immunoSEQ multiplex PCR, and its TCRdb copy is limited to in-frame clones, with some not included. The sample holds about 19,000 clones, 70% to 90% seen once. Sequencing was performed on memory CD4+ T cells sorted from blood. These receptors came from a man aged 25 to 40 in good health and a related stem cell transplant donor.

This clone appeared a single time. The chain is built from TRBV7-3 and TRBJ2-3; D is ambiguous. Germline CDR1 SGHTA, CDR2 FQGTGA. Trimming left V 3 bases short and J 6 bases short, with 10 bases between. CDR3 length: 13 amino acids. The CDR3 is CASSLSNEDTQYF. DNA of the CDR3: TGTGCCAGCAGCTTGAGTAATGAGGATACGCAGTATTTT. Based on the CDR3 plus reference TRBV7-3 and TRBJ2-3, the full variable domain is GAGVSQTPSNKVTEKGKYVELRCDPISGHTALYWYRQSLGQGPEFLIYFQGTGAADDSGLPNDRFFAVRPEGSVSTLKIQRTERGDSAVYLCASSLSNEDTQYFGPGTRLTVL.

This clone was seen a few times. The rearrangement joins TRBV6-1 to TRBJ2-3; possible D gene TRBD2, 5 bases. CDR3 length: 15 residues. The V and J ends lost 4 bases and 2 bases respectively, with 13 bases between them. CDR1 and CDR2 (germline): MNHNS, SASEGT. The CDR3 DNA follows: TGTGCCAGCAGTGTCACACTAGGAGTCACAGATACGCAGTATTTT. This sequence encodes CASSVTLGVTDTQYF.

The gene calls are TRBV7-2 and TRBJ1-5; the match to TRBD1 covers 7 bases. This CDR3 region has 13 residues. Trimming took 4 bases from V and 15 from J; bases not matched to a gene: 12. Germline assignment: CDR1 SGHTA and CDR2 FQGNSA. DNA for the CDR3: TGTGCCAGCAGCTACTCTACGACAGGGCTACGGCATTTT. It specifies CASSYSTTGLRHF.

This clone was observed a single time. V is TRBV10-2 and J is TRBJ2-1, with TRBD1 as a possible D gene (5 bases). Per the germline V gene, CDR1 is WSHSY and CDR2 is SAAADI. CDR3 size: 16 residues. Deletions cut 1 base from V and 7 bases from J, with 17 bases between. CDR3 coding DNA: TGCGCCAGCAGTGAGTTAGGCCAGGGATTAGGAAATGAGCAGTTCTTC. Its translation is CASSELGQGLGNEQFF.

The CDR3 spells CASSRAREGQPQHF. The DNA of the CDR3 is TGTGCCAGTAGTAGGGCGAGAGAGGGCCAGCCCCAGCATTTT. The V and J genes are TRBV19 and TRBJ1-5; D gene uncertain. The CDR3 is made up of 14 amino acids. Trimming removed 4 bases at V and 7 bases at J, with 14 bases between. Per germline, CDR1 LNHDA and CDR2 SQIVND (reference sequence).

This clone was seen a single time. The chain carries TRBV18 and TRBJ2-1, with TRBD2 identical over 8 bases. V lost 0 bases, J lost 6 bases, and 4 bases stayed unmatched. From germline, CDR1 is KGHSH and CDR2 LQKENI. The CDR3 loop spans 15 amino acids. The CDR3 DNA reads as TGTGCCAGCTCACCACCAAGGACTAGCCCCAATGAGCAGTTCTTC. Amino acids: CASSPPRTSPNEQFF.

V and J are TRBV11-2 and TRBJ1-6, with TRBD1 identical over 7 bases. V dropped 4 bases and J dropped 7; count of bases not matched to a gene: 19. The CDR3 consists of 19 residues. The V gene's germline CDR1 is SGHAT and CDR2 FQNNGV. The chain's CDR3 is CASSSPRGQAQFENSPLHF. In DNA form, the CDR3 reads TGTGCCAGCAGCTCCCCCCGCGGACAGGCCCAGTTCGAAAATTCACCCCTCCACTTT.

V usage is TRBV10-3 and J usage is TRBJ1-1; D unclear. Trimming shortened V by 3 bases and J by 6 bases, and 26 bases separated the two germline ends. The CDR3 covers 18 residues. The V gene's germline CDR1 is ENHRY and CDR2 SYGVKD. CDR3 DNA sequence: TGTGCCATCAGTGAAAGTTTAGTGAGAGCGAGCTTAGATCCTGAAGCTTTCTTT. Its translation is CAISESLVRASLDPEAFF.

The rearrangement joins TRBV7-3 to TRBJ1-1, with TRBD1 identical over 11 bases. The J segment lost 1 base and the V segment lost 2 bases, leaving 3 bases of the junction unmatched. The CDR3 totals 16 residues. Germline assignment: CDR1 SGHTA and CDR2 FQGTGA. The CDR3: CASSLWDRGKNTEAFF. CDR3 nucleotide sequence: TGTGCCAGCAGCTTATGGGACAGGGGGAAGAACACTGAAGCTTTCTTT.

The chain couples TRBV9 to TRBJ1-5; maybe TRBD1 (6 bases). The V end was cut by 4 bases, the J end by 0 bases, with 11 bases between. The CDR3 extends over 15 amino acids. Germline lookup yields CDR1 SGDLS and CDR2 YYNGEE. In DNA, the CDR3 is TGTGCCAGCAGCCCCGGACAGCTTAGCAATCAGCCCCAGCATTTT. Residues: CASSPGQLSNQPQHF. Full variable domain (rest looked up from reference TRBV9 and TRBJ1-5): DSGVTQTPKHLITATGQRVTLRCSPRSGDLSVYWYQQSLDQGLQFLIQYYNGEERAKGNILERFSAQQFPDLHSELNLSSLELGDSALYFCASSPGQLSNQPQHFGDGTRLSIL.

This rearrangement joins TRBV9 to TRBJ2-7, with 10 bases aligning to TRBD2. After removal of 3 bases from V and 2 bases from J, the junction contained 5 bases not matched to a gene. Germline CDR1 is SGDLS and CDR2 is YYNGEE. The CDR3 length is 15 residues. The chain's CDR3 is CASSASGGGTYEQYF. The CDR3 DNA is TGTGCCAGCAGCGCGAGCGGGGGGGGTACCTACGAGCAGTACTTC.

The CDR3 DNA follows: TGCGCCAGCAGCTTGGGGGGGGATCAGCCCCAGCATTTT. Residues: CASSLGGDQPQHF. The chain carries TRBV5-1 and TRBJ1-5, with D perhaps TRBD1 (5 bases). V was cut by 0 bases and J by 5 bases, with 6 bases left in between. The CDR3 loop spans 13 amino acids. Germline lookup yields CDR1 SGHRS and CDR2 YFSETQ.

The CDR3 reads CASSVVDRGRHNEQFF. CDR3 sequence (DNA): TGTGCCAGCAGCGTCGTGGACAGGGGGCGTCACAATGAGCAGTTCTTC. The chain recombines TRBV9 with TRBJ2-1; 11 bases line up with TRBD1. CDR1 SGDLS and CDR2 YYNGEE come from the germline V gene. This CDR3 region has 16 residues. V trimming: 2 bases; J trimming: 5 bases; junction bases outside the gene matches: 6.

V usage is TRBV5-6 and J usage is TRBJ1-3; D not certain. The CDR3 has 16 residues. With 0 bases removed from V and 4 bases from J, the gap between germline ends came to 14 bases. Germline CDR1 and CDR2: SGHDT and YYEEEE. DNA of the CDR3: TGTGCCAGCAGCTTGGCCATACAGCGGACGGGAAACACCATATATTTT. Translation gives CASSLAIQRTGNTIYF.

This chain uses TRBV6-1 with TRBJ1-2; 8 nucleotides agree with TRBD1. V lost 0 bases and J lost 4; bases outside the gene matches: 7. The length of the CDR3 is 16 residues. Per germline, CDR1 MNHNS and CDR2 SASEGT. The CDR3 is CASSEAQGAYSYGYTF. CDR3 coding DNA: TGTGCCAGCAGTGAAGCCCAGGGGGCGTACAGCTATGGCTACACCTTC.

The V call is TRBV4-1, the J call TRBJ2-3; the D is unclear. Looked up from germline, CDR1 is MGHRA and CDR2 is YSYEKL. Trimming shortened V by 1 base and J by 5 bases, and 4 bases separated the two germline ends. The CDR3 is 12 residues long. The CDR3 nucleotides are TGCGCCAGCAGCCAAGTCTTAGATACGCAGTATTTT. It codes for CASSQVLDTQYF.

This clone occurred a few times. V and J are TRBV15 and TRBJ2-1; no reliable D call. Germline CDR1 is LNHNV and CDR2 is YYDKDF (reference sequence). The CDR3 runs 12 residues. Between the trimmed V and J ends, which lost 0 bases and 10 bases, there was a span of 7 bases. The DNA of the CDR3 is TGTGCCACCAGCAGAGAACAGTACGAGCAGTTCTTC. Amino acid sequence: CATSREQYEQFF.

The J gene is TRBJ2-3, the V gene TRBV9; D gene unclear. V gave up 0 bases and J gave up 2 bases, with 13 bases separating them. This CDR3 region has 16 residues. In germline, CDR1 is SGDLS, CDR2 YYNGEE. As DNA, the CDR3 is TGTGCCAGCAGCGTAGGCCCAGTGGGCGACACAGATACGCAGTATTTT. This gives the protein CASSVGPVGDTDTQYF.

The chain uses TRBV27 and TRBJ1-1; maybe TRBD1 (6 bases). The CDR3 has 14 amino acids. Germline assignment: CDR1 MNHEY and CDR2 SMNVEV (reference sequence). Trimming cost V 8 bases and J 5 bases, with 18 bases left between them. CDR3 nucleotide sequence: TGTGCCAGCTACTCCCAGACAGGAGAAACTGAAGCTTTCTTT. Translation gives CASYSQTGETEAFF.

The V and J genes are TRBV9 and TRBJ2-7; 7 positions match TRBD2. Germline CDR1 is SGDLS and CDR2 is YYNGEE. The CDR3 contains 15 residues. V lost 0 bases and J lost 2; bases outside the gene matches: 5. This CDR3 reads CASSVAAGVTYEQYF. The CDR3 DNA is TGTGCCAGCAGCGTAGCGGCGGGGGTTACCTACGAGCAGTACTTC.

The rearrangement joins TRBV19 to TRBJ2-3, with D tentatively TRBD2 (6 bases). CDR3 length equals 14 residues. Germline lookup yields CDR1 LNHDA and CDR2 SQIVND (reference sequence). Between the trimmed V and J ends, which lost 4 bases and 4 bases, there was a span of 12 bases. In nucleotides, the CDR3 is TGTGCCAGTAGTAGCGGAGGGGCTCCAGATACGCAGTATTTT. This encodes CASSSGGAPDTQYF.

V is TRBV2 and J is TRBJ2-2; a possible D gene is TRBD1 (6 bases). CDR3 length: 14 amino acids. Trimming stripped 4 bases from V and 5 bases from J, with 11 bases between. Per germline, CDR1 SNHLY and CDR2 FYNNEI. The CDR3 DNA sequence: TGTGCCAGCAGTGGAACTAGGGGGACCGGGGAGCTGTTTTTT. This sequence encodes CASSGTRGTGELFF.

The chain has TRBV29-1 and TRBJ1-3; TRBD1 agrees at 7 bases. This CDR3 has 15 amino acids. Germline-derived CDR1 and CDR2 are SQVTM and ANQGSEA. Losses at the gene ends were 4 bases for V and 8 bases for J; bases not matched to a gene: 14. This CDR3 is CSVGAGTASSDTIYF. In nucleotides, the CDR3 is TGCAGCGTTGGCGCCGGGACAGCATCTTCGGACACCATATATTTT.

V usage is TRBV6-1 and J usage is TRBJ2-4; D possibly corresponds to TRBD2 (6 bases). Germline V gives CDR1 MNHNS, CDR2 SASEGT. V was clipped by 5 bases and J by 2 bases, with 13 bases between them. The CDR3 sequence is 15 residues long. The CDR3 bases are TGTGCCAGCAGTTTACCAGCGGGTACCAAAAACATTCAGTACTTC. As protein: CASSLPAGTKNIQYF.

This chain connects TRBV5-4 to TRBJ2-3; TRBD2 matches at 9 bases. Germline assignment: CDR1 SGHNT and CDR2 YYREEE (reference sequence). The CDR3 has 17 amino acids. J was trimmed by 4 bases and V by 0 bases; bases with no gene match: 9. The CDR3, as DNA: TGTGCCAGCAGCTTGGAGGGGATGCGGGGGGGCCCAGATACGCAGTATTTT. This gives the protein CASSLEGMRGGPDTQYF.

In this sample, this clone turned up once. Other DNA sequences of this sample code for an identical CDR3. CDR3 in DNA: TGTGCCAGCAGCTTGCGGTCGGGGGATACGCAGTATTTT. Translation: CASSLRSGDTQYF. This chain links TRBV11-2 with TRBJ2-3, with D possibly matching TRBD2 (5 bases). V lost 3 bases to trimming and J lost 6 bases, with 10 bases between them. Germline V gives CDR1 SGHAT, CDR2 FQNNGV. This CDR3 region has 13 residues.

This clone was counted once. This sequence joins TRBV5-1 and TRBJ2-5, with a possible D match to TRBD1 (6 bases). CDR1 is SGHRS and CDR2 is YFSETQ in the germline V gene. With 5 bases removed from V and 5 bases from J, the gap between germline ends came to 13 bases. The CDR3 covers 13 residues. This CDR3 reads CASRFTGSETQYF. As DNA, the CDR3 is TGCGCCAGCAGGTTCACAGGGTCGGAGACCCAGTACTTC.

The CDR3 DNA reads TGTGCCAGCAGCTTAAAACTAACCCCCTACAATGAGCAGTTCTTC. Protein product: CASSLKLTPYNEQFF. The rearrangement joins TRBV7-2 to TRBJ2-1; no definite D call. This CDR3 is 15 amino acids long. Trimming took off 2 bases at V and 2 bases at J, with 10 bases between the two ends. CDR1 is SGHTA and CDR2 is FQGNSA in the germline V gene.